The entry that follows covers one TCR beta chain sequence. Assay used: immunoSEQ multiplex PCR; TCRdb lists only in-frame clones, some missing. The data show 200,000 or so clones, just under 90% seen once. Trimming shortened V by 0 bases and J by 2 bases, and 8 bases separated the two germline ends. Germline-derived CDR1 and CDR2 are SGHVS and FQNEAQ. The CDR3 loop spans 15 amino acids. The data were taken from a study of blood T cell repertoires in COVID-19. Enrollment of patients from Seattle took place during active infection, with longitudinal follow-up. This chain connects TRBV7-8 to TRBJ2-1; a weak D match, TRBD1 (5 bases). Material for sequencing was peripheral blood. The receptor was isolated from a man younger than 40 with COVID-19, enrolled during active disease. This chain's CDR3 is CASSLADSPYNEQFF. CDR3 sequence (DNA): TGTGCCAGCAGCTTAGCCGACAGTCCCTACAATGAGCAGTTCTTC.